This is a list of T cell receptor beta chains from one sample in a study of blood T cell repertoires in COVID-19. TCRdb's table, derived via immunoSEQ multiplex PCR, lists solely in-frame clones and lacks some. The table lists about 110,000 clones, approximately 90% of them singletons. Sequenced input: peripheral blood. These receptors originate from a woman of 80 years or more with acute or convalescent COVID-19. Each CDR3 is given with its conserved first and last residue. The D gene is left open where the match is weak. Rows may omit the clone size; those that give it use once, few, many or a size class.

TGTGCCAGCTCACCACGGACAGATGCTACCTACGAGCAGTACTTC	CASSPRTDATYEQYF	TRBV18	TRBJ2-7	NA	NA
TGTGCCAGCAGCTTGGCCGGAGGGGTCCAGTATGGCTACACCTTC	CASSLAGGVQYGYTF	TRBV5-8	TRBJ1-2	few	NA
TGTGCCACCAGCAGGGGGACAGGGGGTTGGTACGAGCAGTACTTC	CATSRGTGGWYEQYF	TRBV15	TRBJ2-7	NA	TRBD1
TGTGCCAGCAGTTCGATAGCGGGAGCCTACGAGCAGTACTTC	CASSSIAGAYEQYF	TRBV2	TRBJ2-7	NA	TRBD2
TGTGCCATCACACTAGCGGGGGACTACAATGAGCAGTTCTTC	CAITLAGDYNEQFF	TRBV10-3	TRBJ2-1	NA	TRBD2
TGTGCCAGCAGCTTATCCCGGGACAGGGGGCCTCAGCCCCAGCATTTT	CASSLSRDRGPQPQHF	TRBV7-2	TRBJ1-5	NA	TRBD1
TGTGCCAGCAGCCCCTGGGGCGGTCAGCCCCAGCATTTT	CASSPWGGQPQHF	TRBV7-2	TRBJ1-5	NA	NA
TGTGCCAGCAGTTCGACAGTCTACGAGCAGTACTTC	CASSSTVYEQYF	TRBV12-3/TRBV12-4	TRBJ2-7	NA	NA
TGCGCCAGCAGCTCAGTCCCGGGACAGGGGAGGAACACTGAAGCTTTCTTT	CASSSVPGQGRNTEAFF	TRBV5-1	TRBJ1-1	NA	TRBD1
TGTGCCAGCAGCGGACCGGGACATAGCTCCTACAATGAGCAGTTCTTC	CASSGPGHSSYNEQFF	TRBV5-5	TRBJ2-1	NA	NA
TGTGCCAGCACACAGGGTGCTAACTATGGCTACACCTTC	CASTQGANYGYTF	TRBV28	TRBJ1-2	once	NA
TGCGCCAGCAGCCGACTAGCGGGGGACACAGATACGCAGTATTTT	CASSRLAGDTDTQYF	TRBV5-1	TRBJ2-3	NA	TRBD2
TGTGCCAGCAGCTTCCAGGGAAACTATGGCTACACCTTC	CASSFQGNYGYTF	TRBV7-9	TRBJ1-2	NA	NA
TGTGCCACCAGTGATTCGAAGGGACTTAGGGAGACCCAGTACTTC	CATSDSKGLRETQYF	TRBV24-1	TRBJ2-5	NA	NA
TGTGCCAGCAGCGGGACAGCCAACTCCCGGTACTACGAGCAGTACTTC	CASSGTANSRYYEQYF	TRBV28	TRBJ2-7	NA	TRBD1
TGTGCCAGTAGTATTGACAGGTCTAACTATGGCTACACCTTC	CASSIDRSNYGYTF	TRBV19	TRBJ1-2	NA	NA
TGCGCCAGCAGCTTGGGAACAGGACGGTCTGGCTACACCTTC	CASSLGTGRSGYTF	TRBV5-1	TRBJ1-2	NA	NA
TGTGCCAGCAGTGGACCACATAGCGGGGGGGTACGTGTTGAGCAGTTCTTC	CASSGPHSGGVRVEQFF	TRBV2	TRBJ2-1	NA	TRBD2
TGTGCCACCAGTGATCGGGGGTCGGGGCCCCAGCATTTT	CATSDRGSGPQHF	TRBV24-1	TRBJ1-5	NA	NA
TGCGCCAGCAGTTCAGCGGGGGGTTCCTACGAGCAGTACTTC	CASSSAGGSYEQYF	TRBV5-1	TRBJ2-7	few	TRBD2
TGTGCCAGCAGGAACCTCGGGGGCACCGGGGAGCTGTTTTTT	CASRNLGGTGELFF	TRBV28	TRBJ2-2	many	NA
TGTGCCTGGACCCCGGGACAGGGGAGGGCCTACGAGCAGTACTTC	CAWTPGQGRAYEQYF	TRBV30	TRBJ2-7	NA	TRBD1
TGTGCCAGCAGCATGGGGACATCCTACGAGCAGTACTTC	CASSMGTSYEQYF	TRBV7-2	TRBJ2-7	NA	NA
TGTGCCAGCGGTCAGGACTATCAGCCCCAGCATTTT	CASGQDYQPQHF	TRBV6-6	TRBJ1-5	NA	NA
TGTGCCAGCAGCTTGGTTGGCAACAATCAGCCCCAGCATTTT	CASSLVGNNQPQHF	TRBV5-6	TRBJ1-5	NA	NA
TGTGCCAGCAGAAGGGGTGGGGGAAACACCATATATTTT	CASRRGGGNTIYF	TRBV25-1	TRBJ1-3	NA	NA
TGCGCCAGCAGCTTGGGGGCCCCAGATACGCAGTATTTT	CASSLGAPDTQYF	TRBV5-1	TRBJ2-3	NA	NA
TGTGCCAGCAGCTTAAGCTTGGGCCCCTACGAGCAGTACTTC	CASSLSLGPYEQYF	TRBV11-1	TRBJ2-7	NA	NA
TGCGCCAGCAGCCAGTTCCCCTCCGAGGAGCAGTACTTC	CASSQFPSEEQYF	TRBV4-1	TRBJ2-7	NA	NA
TGTGCCTGTTACCGGGACAGGAGGGACGAGCAGTACTTC	CACYRDRRDEQYF	TRBV30	TRBJ2-7	NA	TRBD1
TGTGCCAGCAGTTACTATCAGTCCGGGGAGCTGTTTTTT	CASSYYQSGELFF	TRBV6-5	TRBJ2-2	NA	NA
TGTGCCAGCAGCTTAGCAGAGTTTAATGGCTACACCTTC	CASSLAEFNGYTF	TRBV7-9	TRBJ1-2	few	NA
TGCAGCGTTGAAGGGACTAGCGGGGGCACAGATACGCAGTATTTT	CSVEGTSGGTDTQYF	TRBV29-1	TRBJ2-3	NA	TRBD2
TGTGCCAGCAGCCTCAGAGCGGGGGGGTTGTACGAGCAGTACTTC	CASSLRAGGLYEQYF	TRBV11-2	TRBJ2-7	NA	TRBD2
TGTGCCAGTAGTCCGCCGGGGGGCCTCTTTGGGGCCAACGTCCTGACTTTC	CASSPPGGLFGANVLTF	TRBV19	TRBJ2-6	once	NA
TGTGCCAGCAGCTTAGGACAGGGGAACTACGAGCAGTACTTC	CASSLGQGNYEQYF	TRBV7-2	TRBJ2-7	once	TRBD1
TGTGCCAGCAGCGTAGCGGGGGGCTACACCGGGGAGCTGTTTTTT	CASSVAGGYTGELFF	TRBV9	TRBJ2-2	NA	NA